The text below deals with one TCR beta chain. Which antigen it targets is not known. Base qualities are not recorded, but no much larger clone differs from it by a single base. The entry originates in a study of CD8 T cells in Susac syndrome (dated by TCRdb to the late 2010s). Context from the whole study: Among the Susac syndrome patients who were sequenced, clinically active disease was present in more than 5 and clinical remission was observed in 8 or 9. At blood withdrawal, Susac syndrome patients were therapy-naive, treated with corticosteroids (with IVIg additionally given to some), or treated with IVIg alone. The study used repertoire sequencing to test whether antigen drove CD8+ T cell activation and differentiation in Susac syndrome.

Peripheral blood CD8+ and CD4+ T cells from healthy donors, Susac syndrome patients and multiple sclerosis patients were profiled by high-throughput TCR beta sequencing. The Susac syndrome patients fulfilled recently defined diagnostic criteria for definite or probable disease. Bulk CD8+ and CD4+ T cells were purified by magnetic negative isolation, whereas CD8+ TEMRA cells were enriched by FACS. Blood was drawn into EDTA tubes, processed within 24 hours, and PBMCs were isolated by density gradient centrifugation. PBMCs intended for TCR sequencing were cryopreserved in liquid nitrogen and thawed later in a water bath at 37 degrees C. The sorted or isolated CD4+, CD8+ and CD8+ TEMRA cells had a purity of 90% or higher. Broad study findings and their caveats: In patients with Susac syndrome, the CD4+ T cell repertoire showed no detectable clonal expansion. The TCR sequencing and HLA analysis was acknowledged to have included a relatively small number of individuals.

Taken from cysteine to phenylalanine, the CDR3 has 13 residues. Only CDR3 DNA is held: 39 bases, read in frame from base 1. Cut back by 1 base and 6 bases, the V and J ends lie 10 bases apart. As encoded in the germline V gene (reference sequence), CDR1 is GTSNPN while CDR2 is SVGIG. RNA was extracted using the RNeasy kit, and about 0.45 to 1 ug of the RNA was reverse transcribed with random hexamers. The immunoSEQ multiplex PCR assay, which covers 54 Vbeta and 13 Jbeta segments, was used to amplify TCR beta CDR3 regions. Bias from PCR amplification was corrected by using a synthetic template baseline for primer optimization and for computational correction. Turning to the authors' computational methods: Reads were annotated to V, D and J genes according to IMGT and were analyzed with immunoSEQ Analyzer, with only productive sequences retained. Clonality was computed as one minus Shannon entropy normalized by log2 of the number of productive unique sequences. Public and private clones were assessed among the 100 most prevalent clones of each patient and control. A clone was defined as Susac-specific if it was absent from the healthy and MS cohorts, from over a thousand published viral clones and from other ImmuneACCESS disease sequences. TCRdb itself trimmed the public reads at Q25 with fastp, ran MiXCR and retained productive beta chains. Rows merge per CDR3 protein into single entries with the most common DNA and genes. These V and J calls derive from TCRdb rather than the authors' analysis. This sample has around 130,000 distinct CDR3 sequences in its table, and nearly 96% of those were observed once. 0.12% to 0.15% of the sample goes to the ten largest clones.

Sequenced material: CD4+ T cells from PBMCs. The chain employs TRBV30 and TRBJ1-5; no D gene is confidently identified. This sequence originates from a human donor with Susac syndrome. The DNA sequence is given as TGTGCCTGGAGTGGGGAAGGTCCTCAGCCCCAGCATTTT. Its protein is CAWSGEGPQPQHF.